This T cell receptor beta chain came from a study of shared clonotypes between healthy human individuals. The assay was immunoSEQ multiplex PCR, and TCRdb's table has in-frame clones only and misses some. The table includes some 1 million clones, around 74% detected once. The donors, healthy adults who were HIV-negative, had experienced no recent acute infections or vaccinations. CD4+ cell separation produced CD45RA+ naive and CD45RA-negative memory subsets. Notes on the study in general: Investigators expected sequencing depth to affect clonotype sharing among donors.

About this clone itself: The antigen remains undetermined.

V lost 2 bases, J lost 7 bases, and 5 bases stayed unmatched. Looked up from germline, CDR1 is SGHTA and CDR2 is FQGTGA. The CDR3 sequence is 13 residues long. Sequenced material: memory CD4+ T cells sorted from blood. Regarding subset: CD45RA-negative fraction. This clonotype originated in a man younger than 30 in good health. This chain links TRBV7-3 with TRBJ2-7; TRBD1 agrees at 7 bases. CDR3 nucleotides: TGTGCCAGCAGCTTATCCTTGACAGGGGAGCAGTACTTC. Translated: CASSLSLTGEQYF.